Reported below is one TCR beta chain. This CDR3 comprises 15 residues. Germline loops: CDR1 SGHTS, CDR2 YDEGEE. Between the trimmed V and J ends, which lost 1 base and 3 bases, there was a span of 11 bases. This record belongs to a study of blood T cell repertoires in COVID-19. The assay was immunoSEQ multiplex PCR, and TCRdb's table has in-frame clones only and misses some. The table records 400,000 to 450,000 clones, roughly 91% of them present only once. Participant age was roughly 18 to 90 years, and participants resided in roughly 25 US areas. The specimen sequenced was PBMCs or T cells enriched from blood (not recorded which). V and J are TRBV5-8 and TRBJ1-3; tentative D call: TRBD1 (5 bases). This clonotype was sampled from a young man who had recovered from COVID-19. As DNA, the CDR3 is TGTGCCAGCAGCTTGCAGGGAACGAGTGGAAACACCATATATTTT. This codes for CASSLQGTSGNTIYF.